The 10 T cell receptor beta chains presented below share a single source sample, sequenced in a study of T-cell reconstitution after alpha-beta-depleted transplantation in children. Preparation of the TCRbeta library was carried out with unique molecular identifiers. TCRdb re-derived calls from the PCR reads in MiXCR, one entry per CDR3 protein. Of some 640,000 distinct CDR3 sequences in the sample, approximately 16% were seen once. Sequencing was performed on PBMCs from the stem cell graft donor, taken from the stem cell graft. These TCRs come from a human donor who donated a stem cell graft to a child with acute myeloid leukemia.

Comment on this clonotype: This may be a read error: a much more frequent sequence differs by one nucleotide. The chain carries TRBV29-1 and TRBJ2-1, with no clear D. Germline CDR1 reads SQVTM; CDR2 reads ANQGSEA. The CDR3 sequence is 13 residues long. The DNA for the CDR3 is TGCAGCCTTCGGATTAACTCCTACAATGACCAGTTCTTC. It yields the protein CSLRINSYNDQFF.

Many counts were recorded for this clonotype. This chain joins TRBV6-1 and TRBJ1-4; D remains ambiguous. CDR3 length: 13 residues. The germline gives CDR1 MNHNS, CDR2 SASEGT. The V end was cut by 10 bases, the J end by 5 bases, with 14 bases between. The DNA for the CDR3 is TGTGCCACCATGGAAGAGTTCAATGAAAAACTGTTTTTT. Encoded protein: CATMEEFNEKLFF.

This clonotype has only a few counts. The chain uses TRBV7-9 and TRBJ2-7; no clear D. Between the trimmed V and J ends, which lost 6 bases and 6 bases, there was a span of 9 bases. The CDR3 spans 11 residues. The germline gives CDR1 SEHNR, CDR2 FQNEAQ (reference sequence). The CDR3 is CASRYGGEQYF. The CDR3 DNA is TGTGCCAGCAGGTACGGTGGCGAGCAGTACTTC.

This clonotype was found a few times. This chain joins TRBV20-1 and TRBJ1-5; possible D gene TRBD1, 5 bases. Trimming shortened V by 1 base and J by 7 bases, and 14 bases separated the two germline ends. This CDR3 comprises 14 residues. Germline V lookup: CDR1 DFQATT, CDR2 SNEGSKA (reference sequence). The CDR3 DNA follows: TGCAGTGCTAGAGCCGGCAGGGACGACCAGCCCCAGCATTTT. Translation: CSARAGRDDQPQHF.

The gene calls are TRBV3-1 and TRBJ2-1, with no clear D. Germline CDR1 reads LGHDT; CDR2 reads YNNKEL (reference sequence). This CDR3 is 14 amino acids long. Trimming removed 0 bases from V and 4 bases from J, with 7 bases in between. The CDR3 DNA is TGTGCCAGCAGCCAAGACCCTCTTTACAATGAGCAGTTCTTC. Its protein is CASSQDPLYNEQFF.

The chain links TRBV7-2 to TRBJ2-1, with 7 positions matching TRBD2. CDR1 and CDR2 (germline): SGHTA, FQGNSA. The J segment lost 4 bases and the V segment lost 6 bases, leaving 3 bases of the junction unmatched. The CDR3 totals 13 residues. This CDR3 reads CASRGTTYNEQFF. In DNA form, the CDR3 reads TGTGCCAGCAGGGGGACTACTTACAATGAGCAGTTCTTC.

At least ten counts were recorded for this clonotype. This chain uses TRBV27 with TRBJ1-1, with D maybe TRBD1 (5 bases). CDR3 length: 14 residues. Trimming left V 4 bases short and J 3 bases short, with 12 bases between. Germline loops: CDR1 MNHEY, CDR2 SMNVEV (reference sequence). DNA for the CDR3: TGTGCCAGCAGTTGGGGGGGGGAGGACACTGAAGCTTTCTTT. This translates into CASSWGGEDTEAFF.

J is TRBJ2-7 and V is TRBV29-1; TRBD1 aligns across 10 bases. This CDR3 has 15 amino acids. Germline CDR1 and CDR2: SQVTM and ANQGSEA. The V and J ends lost 8 bases and 4 bases, in that order; junction bases with no gene match: 14. CDR3 protein: CSITSSGQGLYEQYF. The DNA for the CDR3 is TGCAGCATTACTTCATCGGGACAGGGGTTGTACGAGCAGTACTTC.

This clonotype was observed at least ten times. The genes are TRBV29-1 and TRBJ2-7; D gene unclear. V dropped 5 bases and J dropped 3 bases, with 8 bases sitting between them. This CDR3 region has 11 residues. Germline V lookup: CDR1 SQVTM, CDR2 ANQGSEA. CDR3 sequence (DNA): TGCAGCGTTAGGGTGGGCTACGAGCAGTACTTC. Amino acids: CSVRVGYEQYF.

This clonotype was counted ten times or more. The chain uses TRBV20-1 and TRBJ1-2; D unresolved. V was cut by 5 bases and J by 1 base, with 11 bases left in between. Germline assignment: CDR1 DFQATT and CDR2 SNEGSKA (reference sequence). The CDR3 has 13 amino acids. CDR3: CSALGDNNYGYTF. The CDR3 DNA sequence: TGCAGTGCTTTGGGCGACAATAACTATGGCTACACCTTC.